The entry below describes one TCR beta chain. The antigen it binds to is not known. One base away there is no much larger clone; base qualities are not given. This record belongs to a study of CD8+ T cells in alopecia areata (dated by TCRdb to the late 2010s). Study-level background: The study used high-throughput TCRbeta sequencing to examine T cell clonal expansion in alopecia areata, in both the C3H/HeJ mouse model and human patients. Human TCRbeta sequencing covered scalp tissue and sorted CD4+ and CD8+ peripheral blood T cells from patchy and totalis/universalis alopecia areata patients and healthy controls. Clonality in the scalp was compared among normal scalp (n=4), patchy alopecia areata scalp (n=8), and alopecia totalis/universalis scalp (n=8). The RNA source kit depended on sample type: the PAXgene miRNA kit for fixed scalp, the miRNeasy kit for PBMCs, and the RNeasy kit for mouse skin. TCRbeta CDR3 regions were amplified by immunoSEQ multiplex PCR using 35 Vbeta forward and 13 Jbeta reverse primers.

Overall results and qualifications from the work: Compared with normal scalp, lesional scalp, particularly in alopecia totalis/universalis, had higher clonality and more expanded CD8+ clones, which suggests antigenic drive. TCR sequences shared between patients were less clear than in mice, possibly partly because of HLA diversity in the patient population. Unlike mouse skin, where gammadelta T cells dominate, normal human skin contains resident alphabeta T cells that get sequenced too, which complicates analysis of the scalp TCR repertoire.

Relative to germline, V is 4 bases shorter and J is 2 bases shorter, with 6 bases between their ends. CDR1 and CDR2 are drawn from the germline V gene: SQVTM, ANQGSEA. From cysteine to phenylalanine, the CDR3 is 11 amino acids long. Only CDR3 DNA remains: 33 bases, in frame from the first base. Libraries were prepared through the immunoSEQ multiplex PCR assay. RNA was extracted from all samples and reverse transcribed into cDNA, which served as template for TCR sequencing. SuperScript III was used to make first-strand cDNA, primed with a 2:1 mix of oligo-dT and random hexamers. A synthetic immune receptor repertoire was used to assess amplification bias, and residual bias was removed computationally. As for how the authors treated the data: Raw reads were preprocessed to remove errors, and CDR3 was defined according to IMGT conventions as the region from the conserved cysteine to phenylalanine. Clonality was computed by normalizing Shannon entropy by log2 of the number of productive unique TCRs and subtracting the result from 1. Whether each scalp clone was CD4 or CD8 was inferred by checking scalp TCRbeta sequences against the CD4 and CD8 repertoires from sorted blood. TCRdb limited this immuneACCESS table to in-frame rearrangements with V and J called. A share of clones is missing; checked studies link under half to unresolved V genes, and the rest is unexplained. V and J calls and clone size are given by that table; D and trimming were obtained from the DNA. The table for this sample lists more than 100,000 clones; 55% of them were counted only once. The ten biggest clones cover roughly 9% of the sample.

After PBMCs were isolated by density centrifugation and stained for CD3, CD4 and CD8, a FACSAria was used to sort CD4+ and CD8+ T cells. Scalp biopsies and blood samples were obtained from unaffected controls. The chain links TRBV29-1 with TRBJ2-7, with no confident D gene call. The clonotype comes from a human donor in good health. The sample consisted of CD4+ T cells sorted from blood. The CDR3 is CSVVTTYEQYF. The base sequence is TGCAGCGTTGTGACGACCTACGAGCAGTACTTC.